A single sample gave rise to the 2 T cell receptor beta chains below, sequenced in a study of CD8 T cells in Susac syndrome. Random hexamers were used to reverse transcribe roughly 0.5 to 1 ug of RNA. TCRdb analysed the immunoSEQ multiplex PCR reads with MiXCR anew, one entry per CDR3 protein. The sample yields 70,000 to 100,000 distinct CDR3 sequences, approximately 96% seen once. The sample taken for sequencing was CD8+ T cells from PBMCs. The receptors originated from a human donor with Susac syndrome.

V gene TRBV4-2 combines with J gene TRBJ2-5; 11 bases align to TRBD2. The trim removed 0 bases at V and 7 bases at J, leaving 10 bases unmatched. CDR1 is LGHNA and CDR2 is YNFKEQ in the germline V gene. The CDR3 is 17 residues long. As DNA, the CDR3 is TGTGCCAGCAGCCAAGAGGTGGCTAGCGGGGGGCCGGGGACCCAGTACTTC. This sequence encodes CASSQEVASGGPGTQYF.

CDR3: CSASGGHQETQYF. CDR3 nucleotide sequence: TGCAGTGCTAGCGGGGGGCACCAAGAGACCCAGTACTTC. The rearrangement uses TRBV20-1 and TRBJ2-5; TRBD2 might be the D (7 bases). Germline lookup yields CDR1 DFQATT and CDR2 SNEGSKA (reference sequence). V lost 3 bases and J 0 bases, leaving 8 bases between the germline ends. There are 13 residues in the CDR3.